Listed below are T cell receptor beta chains from one sample, sequenced in a study of T-cell memory formation after mild COVID-19. TCRdb reprocessed the 5' RACE reads with MiXCR, giving one entry per CDR3 protein. The table has 240,000 or so distinct CDR3 sequences, around a tenth seen once. The sequencing input was PBMCs or a T cell subset sorted from them (not recorded which). The receptors were sampled from a young man who had mild COVID-19 (a few samples of this study predate the infection). Cell type and time point are not known. Each CDR3 is given with its conserved first and last residue. The D gene is left open where the match is weak. Size is stated for part of the rows, as once, few or many counts, or as a class when the clone is expanded.

d_call | clone_size | j_call | v_call | cdr3_nt | cdr3_aa
TRBD1 | - | TRBJ1-1 | TRBV28 | TGTGCCAGCAGCCCTAGGACAGGGGGAGACTCTGAAGCTTTCTTT | CASSPRTGGDSEAFF
- | - | TRBJ2-2 | TRBV7-2 | TGTGCCAGCAGCTTACAGGAACCCCGTACCGGGGAGCTGTTTTTT | CASSLQEPRTGELFF
TRBD2 | - | TRBJ2-5 | TRBV6-5 | TGTGCCAGCACTGGACTAGCGGGGGATCGGGGAGAGACCCAGTACTTC | CASTGLAGDRGETQYF
- | many | TRBJ1-1 | TRBV5-1 | TGCGCCTCATCCGGGAACACTGAAGCTTTCTTT | CASSGNTEAFF
- | many | TRBJ2-5 | TRBV3-1 | TGTGCCAGCAGCCTCGATGGTAGGAGGGAGACCCAGTACTTC | CASSLDGRRETQYF
- | - | TRBJ1-2 | TRBV20-1 | TGCAGTGCTAGACAGGGGCTCTATGGCTACACCTTC | CSARQGLYGYTF
- | few | TRBJ2-5 | TRBV29-1 | TGCAGCGTTGAAGAGGCAAACGAAGAGACCCAGTACTTC | CSVEEANEETQYF
TRBD1 | few | TRBJ2-1 | TRBV14 | TGTGCCAGCAGCTACTGGACAGGGGTCAACAATGAGCAGTTCTTC | CASSYWTGVNNEQFF
- | - | TRBJ1-6 | TRBV5-1 | TGCGCCAGCAGCTTGAGGACAGCCCTCGGATCGCCCCTCCACTTT | CASSLRTALGSPLHF
- | many | TRBJ1-1 | TRBV5-1 | TGCGCCAGCAGCTTGTCAGGGTCGCCCGAAGCTTTCTTT | CASSLSGSPEAFF
TRBD2 | - | TRBJ2-1 | TRBV20-1 | TGCAGTGCTAGAGTAACGGGCGGGGGGCACAATGAGCAGTTCTTC | CSARVTGGGHNEQFF
- | few | TRBJ1-2 | TRBV19 | TGTCTAACTCAGGGCGAGAGAGGCTACACCTTC | CLTQGERGYTF
- | - | TRBJ2-7 | TRBV27 | TGTGCCAGCAGTGCAAAGTACGAGCAGTACTTC | CASSAKYEQYF
TRBD1 | many | TRBJ1-4 | TRBV12-3/TRBV12-4 | TGTGCCAGCAGCCCGCGACAGGGTACTGAAAAACTGTTTTTT | CASSPRQGTEKLFF